This is a list of T cell receptor beta chains from one sample in a study of control samples from healthy donors and cancer patients. TCRdb's copy holds only in-frame clones and misses some; the assay was immunoSEQ multiplex PCR. The sample includes around 160,000 clones, over 85% seen only once; the top ten take almost 6%. The sequencing input was blood. Source of these receptors: a man younger than 35 in good health. The conserved cysteine and the conserved F or W are not part of the CDR3 here. The D gene is left open where the match is weak. The size field is filled for only some rows; it gives once, few, many or a size class.

>-|TRBV13|TRBD1
ASSLVDRGRHTEAF
>-|TRBV19|TRBD1
ASSDRDSDNSPLH
>-|TRBV6-1|TRBD1
ASSARTGPLTGELF
>-|TRBV6-6|TRBD1
ASSPGQGDEKLF
>-|TRBV6-6|-
ASSYNTGFNEQF
>-|TRBV5-1|TRBD2
ASSWGRGEWNEQF
>-|TRBV12-5|TRBD1
ASGQQGVITGANVLT
>-|TRBV5-1|TRBD2
ASSSDRTSGTYEQY
>-|TRBV14|-
ASSQDQGYGYT
>-|TRBV6-5|TRBD2
ASSYRTSVNEQF
>-|TRBV19|-
ASSWVGNEQF
>-|TRBV19|-
ASSPPGLNTEAF
>-|TRBV2|TRBD2
ASRGTSSWADTQY
>-|TRBV6-2/TRBV6-3|-
ASSLSYSNQPQH
>-|TRBV10-3|-
AIRGSEGRNEQF
>-|TRBV30|-
AWSPLAGTEAF
>-|TRBV7-2|-
ASSTLRNSADTQY
>few|TRBV3-1/TRBV3-2|TRBD1
ASSRGQGTHQPQH
>-|TRBV25-1|-
ASRRGSEQY
>-|TRBV3-1/TRBV3-2|TRBD1
ASSRDSPVNEKLF
>-|TRBV7-9|-
ASSPPRRATEAF
>few|TRBV15|-
ATSLRGVAYNSPLH
>-|TRBV11-2|TRBD2
ASSPGRSSGLPEYEQF
>-|TRBV11-2|TRBD2
ASSSVTSGENEQF
>-|TRBV13|-
ASSLPGLETQY
>-|TRBV29-1|-
SATGSQNYGYT
>-|TRBV28|-
ASRFTRLNEQF
>-|TRBV6-2/TRBV6-3|-
ASSPLETQY
>-|TRBV19|-
ASRASQNTEAF
>few|TRBV7-9|TRBD1
ASSLGGQINYGYT
>-|TRBV5-1|-
ASSGGLLRAKNIQY
>-|TRBV30|TRBD2
AWTVTSGGETQY
>-|TRBV6-6|TRBD1
ASSRTGLSNEQF
>-|TRBV7-2|-
ASSLWAGLTSTDTQY
>-|TRBV5-8|TRBD2
ASSRGDLLGNEQF